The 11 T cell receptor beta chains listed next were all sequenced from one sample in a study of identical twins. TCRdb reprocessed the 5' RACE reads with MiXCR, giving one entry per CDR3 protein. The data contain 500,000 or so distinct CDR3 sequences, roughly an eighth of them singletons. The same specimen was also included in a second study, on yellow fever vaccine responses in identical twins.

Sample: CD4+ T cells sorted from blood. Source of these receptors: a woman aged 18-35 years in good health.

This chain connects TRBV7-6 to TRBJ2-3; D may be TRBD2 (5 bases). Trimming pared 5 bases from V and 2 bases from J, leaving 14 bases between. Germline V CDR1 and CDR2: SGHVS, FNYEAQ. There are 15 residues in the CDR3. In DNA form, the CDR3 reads TGTGCCAGCAGCCCAGCCGCGGGCCCCACAGATACGCAGTATTTT. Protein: CASSPAAGPTDTQYF.

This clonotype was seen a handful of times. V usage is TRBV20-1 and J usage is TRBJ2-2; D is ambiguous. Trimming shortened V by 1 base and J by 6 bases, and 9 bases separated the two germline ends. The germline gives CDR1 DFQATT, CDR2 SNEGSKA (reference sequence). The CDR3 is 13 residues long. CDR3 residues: CSARAPFPGELFF. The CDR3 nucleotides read TGCAGTGCTAGAGCCCCGTTTCCCGGGGAGCTGTTTTTT.

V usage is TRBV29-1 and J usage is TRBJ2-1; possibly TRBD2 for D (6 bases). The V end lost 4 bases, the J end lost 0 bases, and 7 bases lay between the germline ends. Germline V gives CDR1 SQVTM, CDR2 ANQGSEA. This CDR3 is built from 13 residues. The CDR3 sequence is CSVVGGSYNEQFF. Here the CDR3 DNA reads TGCAGCGTTGTCGGGGGCTCCTACAATGAGCAGTTCTTC.

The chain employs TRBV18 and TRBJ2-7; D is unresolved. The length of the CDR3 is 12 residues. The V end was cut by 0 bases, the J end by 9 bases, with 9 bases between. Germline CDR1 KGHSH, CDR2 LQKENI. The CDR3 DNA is TGTGCCAGCTCACCACCGGGCCAAGGGCAGTACTTC. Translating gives CASSPPGQGQYF.

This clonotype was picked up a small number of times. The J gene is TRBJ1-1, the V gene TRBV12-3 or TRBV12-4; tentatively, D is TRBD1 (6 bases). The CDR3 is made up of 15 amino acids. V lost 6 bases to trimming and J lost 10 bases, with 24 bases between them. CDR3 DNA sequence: TGTGCCAGCAGCCCTGGAGGGAAGAGCCGAGGGGGAGCTTTCTTT. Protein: CASSPGGKSRGGAFF.

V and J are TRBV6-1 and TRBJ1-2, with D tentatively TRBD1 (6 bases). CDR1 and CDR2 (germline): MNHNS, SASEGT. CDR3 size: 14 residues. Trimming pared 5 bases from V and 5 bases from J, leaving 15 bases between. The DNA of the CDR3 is TGTGCCAGCAGTCCCCGACAGGAGGGATATGGCTACACCTTC. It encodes CASSPRQEGYGYTF.

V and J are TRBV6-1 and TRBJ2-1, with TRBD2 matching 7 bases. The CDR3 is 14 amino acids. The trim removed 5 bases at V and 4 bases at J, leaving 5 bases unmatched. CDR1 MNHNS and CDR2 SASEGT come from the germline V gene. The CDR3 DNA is TGTGCCAGCAGTCCCCGGACTAGATACAATGAGCAGTTCTTC. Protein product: CASSPRTRYNEQFF.

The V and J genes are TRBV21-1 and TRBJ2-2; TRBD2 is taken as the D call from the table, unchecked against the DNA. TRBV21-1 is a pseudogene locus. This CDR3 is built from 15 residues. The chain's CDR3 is CASSKEEGGTGELFF. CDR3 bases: TGTGCCAGCAGCAAAGAGGAAGGAGGGACCGGGGAGCTGTTTTTT.

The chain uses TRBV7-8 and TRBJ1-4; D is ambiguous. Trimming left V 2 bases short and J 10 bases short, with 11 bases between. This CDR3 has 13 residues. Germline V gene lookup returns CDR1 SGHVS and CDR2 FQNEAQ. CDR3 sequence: CASSLYGVRKLFF. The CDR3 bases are TGTGCCAGCAGCTTATACGGCGTCCGAAAACTGTTTTTT.

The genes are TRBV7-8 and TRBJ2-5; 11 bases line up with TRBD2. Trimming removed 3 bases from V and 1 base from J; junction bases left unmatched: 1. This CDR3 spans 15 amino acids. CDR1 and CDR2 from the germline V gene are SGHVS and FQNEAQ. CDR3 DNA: TGTGCCAGCAGCTTTAGCGGGGGGGCCCAAGAGACCCAGTACTTC. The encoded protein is CASSFSGGAQETQYF.

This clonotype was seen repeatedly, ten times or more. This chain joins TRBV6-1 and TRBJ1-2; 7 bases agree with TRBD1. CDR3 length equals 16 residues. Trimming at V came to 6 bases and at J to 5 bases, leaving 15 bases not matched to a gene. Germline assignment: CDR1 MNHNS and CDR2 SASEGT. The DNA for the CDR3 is TGTGCCAGCAGCGGGGCGAGACAGGGCACACTATATGGCTACACCTTC. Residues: CASSGARQGTLYGYTF.